This record concerns one T cell receptor (beta chain) sequence. The data stem from a study of cytomegalovirus exposure and HLA in healthy donors. Researchers ran the PCR with 60 Vbeta and 13 Jbeta primers. The data were produced by immunoSEQ multiplex PCR, yet TCRdb's version contains in-frame clones alone and is incomplete. The table records 150,000 to 190,000 clones, around 75% of them present only once. V dropped 0 bases and J dropped 0 bases, with 9 bases sitting between them. Germline V CDR1 and CDR2: MNHEY, SMNVEV (reference sequence). The CDR3 consists of 15 residues. This chain links TRBV27 with TRBJ2-7; the D is unclear. The sample taken for sequencing was PBMCs. The TCR originated in a man aged 18 to 29 in good health and CMV-seronegative. The CDR3 sequence: CASSLSPSSSYEQYF. The CDR3 DNA is TGTGCCAGCAGTTTATCCCCCTCCTCCTCCTACGAGCAGTACTTC.